This entry lists 24 T cell receptor beta chains sequenced from one sample in a study of blood T cells in healthy people across ages. Through a sample-barcoded 5' primer and a J-beta primer mix, a second PCR was run for about 6 to 11 cycles. From the 5' RACE reads, TCRdb called clonotypes with MiXCR, one entry per CDR3 protein. The table has over 1,500,000 distinct CDR3 sequences, about 50% seen once; the top ten hold approximately 2.1%. Sequencing was carried out using blood. The origin of the receptors is a woman aged 40 to 55 in good health.

CDR3 nucleotides: TGTGCCAGCAGCTCGAAACACGTAGCGGGGGGAATTACAGATACGCAGTATTTT. Its protein product is CASSSKHVAGGITDTQYF. The chain employs TRBV7-2 and TRBJ2-3; 10 bases align to TRBD2. The V gene end was trimmed by 4 bases and the J gene end by 3 bases; junction bases not matched to a gene: 13. This CDR3 is built from 18 residues. Per germline, CDR1 SGHTA and CDR2 FQGNSA.

This clonotype was recorded only once. The chain employs TRBV28 and TRBJ2-1, with D tentatively TRBD1 (5 bases). CDR1 and CDR2 from the germline V gene are MDHEN and SYDVKM. There are 17 residues in the CDR3. V lost 5 bases and J lost 5, with 22 bases in between. The CDR3 DNA is TGTGCCAGCAGTGGGGCTGCGTTGGAACAGCTTAACAATGAGCAGTTCTTC. This encodes CASSGAALEQLNNEQFF.

In its sample, this clonotype was seen a few times. The chain has TRBV5-4 and TRBJ2-5; 8 bases map to TRBD2. CDR1 is SGHNT, CDR2 YYREEE, per germline (reference sequence). This CDR3 contains 15 residues. The junction had 8 bases not matched to a gene; V was cut back by 6 bases and J by 1 base. In DNA form, the CDR3 reads TGTGCCAGCAAGATTAGCGGGGCTGTCCAAGAGACCCAGTACTTC. Its protein is CASKISGAVQETQYF.

The chain combines TRBV7-2 with TRBJ1-5; TRBD1 might be the D (5 bases). This CDR3 comprises 13 residues. The V end lost 11 bases, the J end lost 4 bases, and 15 bases lay between the germline ends. The germline gives CDR1 SGHTA, CDR2 FQGNSA. The CDR3 nucleotides are TGTGCCGGCGCATGGGGGGGGAATCAGCCCCAGCATTTT. This codes for CAGAWGGNQPQHF. The full variable domain, completed using reference TRBV7-2 and TRBJ1-5, is GAGVSQSPSNKVTEKGKDVELRCDPISGHTALYWYRQSLGQGLEFLIYFQGNSAPDKSGLPSDRFSAERTGGSVSTLTIQRTQQEDSAVYLCAGAWGGNQPQHFGDGTRLSIL.

This CDR3 reads CSVNRGQDEKLFF. The CDR3, as DNA: TGCAGCGTAAACAGGGGGCAGGATGAAAAACTGTTTTTT. The chain is built from TRBV29-1 and TRBJ1-4, with 9 positions matching TRBD1. This CDR3 region has 13 residues. Unmatched junction bases numbered 5, after V lost 6 bases and J lost 6 bases. CDR1 and CDR2 (germline): SQVTM, ANQGSEA.

The chain couples TRBV20-1 to TRBJ2-5; D unclear. Germline CDR1 is DFQATT and CDR2 is SNEGSKA (reference sequence). This CDR3 is 12 amino acids long. Trimming stripped 1 base from V and 7 bases from J, with 10 bases between. CDR3 amino acids: CSARGTETTQYF. DNA for the CDR3: TGCAGTGCTAGAGGGACCGAGACGACCCAGTACTTC.

The rearrangement joins TRBV5-1 to TRBJ2-7, with TRBD1 matching 8 bases. This CDR3 comprises 16 residues. Germline CDR1 reads SGHRS; CDR2 reads YFSETQ. V gave up 5 bases and J gave up 0 bases; unmatched junction bases: 10. The CDR3 protein is CASSYPGDRISYEQYF. The CDR3 DNA reads TGCGCCAGCAGTTACCCTGGGGACAGGATCTCCTACGAGCAGTACTTC.

The chain combines TRBV25-1 with TRBJ2-5; the D gene is possibly TRBD1 (6 bases). From germline, CDR1 is MGHDK and CDR2 SYGVNS. The CDR3 sequence is 13 residues long. Trimming took off 5 bases at V and 5 bases at J, with 12 bases between the two ends. CDR3 residues: CASSQWGPETQYF. The CDR3 bases are TGTGCCAGCAGTCAATGGGGGCCGGAGACCCAGTACTTC.

This clonotype occurred many times. V gene TRBV4-1 combines with J gene TRBJ2-5, with D maybe TRBD2 (6 bases). The CDR3 is 14 residues long. Trimming removed 1 base from V and 5 bases from J, with 11 bases in between. Germline loops: CDR1 MGHRA, CDR2 YSYEKL. The CDR3 coding sequence is TGCGCCAGCAGCCAAGGACTAGTTTCTGAGACCCAGTACTTC. Its translation: CASSQGLVSETQYF.

The J gene is TRBJ2-7, the V gene TRBV5-1; TRBD1 matches 7 bases. In germline, CDR1 is SGHRS, CDR2 YFSETQ. This CDR3 spans 18 amino acids. V lost 0 bases to trimming and J lost 2 bases; unmatched junction nucleotides: 14. CDR3 sequence reads: CASSLAGQSMQPTYEQYF. The CDR3 coding sequence is TGCGCCAGCAGCTTGGCGGGACAGAGTATGCAACCTACCTACGAGCAGTACTTC.

The V gene is TRBV7-8, the J gene TRBJ1-2, with D unclear. The CDR3 spans 11 residues. V shed 10 bases and J shed 3 bases, with 9 bases lying between them. Germline CDR1 is SGHVS and CDR2 is FQNEAQ. The CDR3 DNA is TGTGCCATTGCCGCGGACTATGGCTACACCTTC. Translating it yields CAIAADYGYTF.

The rearrangement links TRBV9 to TRBJ2-7; D not resolved. The CDR3 contains 14 residues. V lost 4 bases to trimming and J lost 3 bases, with 14 bases between them. Per germline, CDR1 SGDLS and CDR2 YYNGEE. In DNA, the CDR3 is TGTGCCAGCAGCCTTCGGACGGAAAGCTACGAGCAGTACTTC. It encodes CASSLRTESYEQYF.

V and J are TRBV20-1 and TRBJ2-5; 9 bases agree with TRBD2. Germline trimming cut 6 bases from V and 4 bases from J; bases unmatched to any gene: 15. The CDR3 has 16 residues. The germline gives CDR1 DFQATT, CDR2 SNEGSKA (reference sequence). In DNA form, the CDR3 reads TGCAGTGCGCCTGCCAGCGGGGGGCCCGTCAGAGAGACCCAGTACTTC. This gives the protein CSAPASGGPVRETQYF.

CDR3 in DNA: TGTGCCAGCAGCTCCAGACCGGGACTAGCCAACGATGAGCAGTTCTTC. Translating it yields CASSSRPGLANDEQFF. V and J are TRBV11-3 and TRBJ2-1; 9 bases line up with TRBD2. Germline CDR1 SGHNT, CDR2 YENEEA. The J segment lost 8 bases and the V segment lost 4 bases, leaving 12 bases of the junction unmatched. This CDR3 has 16 amino acids. The full variable domain, with the rest looked up from reference TRBV11-3 and TRBJ2-1, is EAGVVQSPRYKIIEKKQPVAFWCNPISGHNTLYWYLQNLGQGPELLIRYENEEAVDDSQLPKDRFSAERLKGVDSTLKIQPAELGDSAVYLCASSSRPGLANDEQFFGPGTRLTVL.

This sequence joins TRBV3-1 and TRBJ2-6; 7 bases fit TRBD1. V was clipped by 1 base and J by 13 bases; unmatched bases: 22. The CDR3 spans 19 residues. The germline V gene has CDR1 LGHDT and CDR2 YNNKEL (reference sequence). CDR3 nucleotide sequence: TGTGCCAGCAGCCAAGCCCGATACAAGCCGGGACAGAGGGTTTCGGTCCTGACTTTC. Translated, it gives CASSQARYKPGQRVSVLTF. The entire variable domain, with the rest obtained from reference TRBV3-1 and TRBJ2-6, is as follows: DTAVSQTPKYLVTQMGNDKSIKCEQNLGHDTMYWYKQDSKKFLKIMFSYNNKELIINETVPNRFSPKSPDKAHLNLHINSLELGDSAVYFCASSQARYKPGQRVSVLTFGAGSRLTVL.

V gene TRBV7-2 combines with J gene TRBJ1-1; possibly TRBD1 for D (6 bases). V shed 6 bases and J shed 1 base, with 12 bases lying between them. The germline V gene has CDR1 SGHTA and CDR2 FQGNSA. The CDR3 extends over 14 amino acids. This CDR3 is CASRSGVSNTEAFF. The DNA for the CDR3 is TGTGCCAGCAGGTCAGGGGTTTCGAACACTGAAGCTTTCTTT.

The genes are TRBV6-1 and TRBJ2-7; 15 positions match TRBD2. Trimming at V came to 6 bases and at J to 7 bases, leaving 25 bases not matched to a gene. This CDR3 has 21 residues. Germline CDR1 and CDR2: MNHNS and SASEGT. CDR3 region: CASSLKASFGTSGGPYNEQYF. The CDR3 DNA is TGTGCCAGCAGCTTGAAAGCGTCGTTTGGGACTAGCGGGGGGCCTTACAATGAGCAGTACTTC.

This chain links TRBV5-6 with TRBJ2-3, with D uncertain. Trimming removed 3 bases at V and 4 bases at J, with 15 bases between. The length of the CDR3 is 15 residues. Germline V gives CDR1 SGHDT, CDR2 YYEEEE. Here the CDR3 DNA reads TGTGCCAGCAGCTCAGAGAGTACCGACGCAGATACGCAGTATTTT. The encoded protein is CASSSESTDADTQYF.

The rearrangement joins TRBV6-6 to TRBJ2-5, with D possibly TRBD2 on 6 matching bases. Germline CDR1 MNHNY, CDR2 SVGAGI (reference sequence). The CDR3 extends over 16 amino acids. V lost 2 bases to trimming and J lost 3 bases, with 16 bases between them. This CDR3 is CASSYGTLGDEETQYF. The CDR3 bases are TGTGCCAGCAGTTACGGGACTCTGGGGGACGAAGAGACCCAGTACTTC.

The V and J genes are TRBV29-1 and TRBJ2-7; TRBD1 aligns across 7 bases. CDR3 size: 12 residues. Trimming removed 8 bases from V and 5 bases from J; junction bases left unmatched: 9. Germline lookup yields CDR1 SQVTM and CDR2 ANQGSEA. The CDR3 region is CSTRDSLDEQYF. The CDR3 DNA reads as TGCAGCACACGGGACAGTCTTGACGAGCAGTACTTC.

This chain connects TRBV15 to TRBJ2-6; weak D call: TRBD1 (6 bases). The CDR3 length is 15 residues. V was pared by 2 bases and J by 3 bases, with 8 bases between. The germline V gene encodes CDR1 LNHNV and CDR2 YYDKDF (reference sequence). CDR3 in amino acids: CATSRTGFGANVLTF. The CDR3 region has the DNA TGTGCCACCAGCAGAACAGGGTTTGGGGCCAACGTCCTGACTTTC.

This chain links TRBV6-1 with TRBJ2-7; weak D call: TRBD2 (8 bases). The CDR3 has 16 amino acids. The V end lost 2 bases, the J end lost 3 bases, and 17 bases lay between the germline ends. Germline V gene lookup returns CDR1 MNHNS and CDR2 SASEGT. DNA of the CDR3: TGTGCCAGCAGTGAAACGGGGGGGACAGACCTCTACGAGCAGTACTTC. This codes for CASSETGGTDLYEQYF.

V gene TRBV18 combines with J gene TRBJ2-7, with D hard to call. This CDR3 is built from 12 residues. Trimming removed 3 bases from V and 2 bases from J, with 5 bases in between. Germline V lookup: CDR1 KGHSH, CDR2 LQKENI. CDR3 sequence: CASSPNAYEQYF. DNA of the CDR3: TGTGCCAGCTCACCCAACGCCTACGAGCAGTACTTC.

The CDR3 DNA follows: TGTGCCAGCAGCTTTTACGGCGACAATCAGCCCCAGCATTTT. It yields the protein CASSFYGDNQPQHF. The chain joins TRBV7-9 to TRBJ1-5, with D uncertain. Trimming stripped 3 bases from V and 3 bases from J, with 9 bases between. The CDR3 is made up of 14 amino acids. CDR1 is SEHNR, CDR2 FQNEAQ, per germline (reference sequence).